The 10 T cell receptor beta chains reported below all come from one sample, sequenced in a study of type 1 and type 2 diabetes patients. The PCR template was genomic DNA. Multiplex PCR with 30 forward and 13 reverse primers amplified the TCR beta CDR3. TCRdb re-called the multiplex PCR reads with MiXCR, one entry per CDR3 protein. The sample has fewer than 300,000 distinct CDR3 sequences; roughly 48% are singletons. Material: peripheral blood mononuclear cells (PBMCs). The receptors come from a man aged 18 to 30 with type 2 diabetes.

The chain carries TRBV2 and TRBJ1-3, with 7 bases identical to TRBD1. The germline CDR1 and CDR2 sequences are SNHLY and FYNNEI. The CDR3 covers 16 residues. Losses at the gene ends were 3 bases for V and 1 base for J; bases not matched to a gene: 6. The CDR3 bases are TGTGCCAGCAGTGAGGACAGGACTAAGTCTGGAAACACCATATATTTT. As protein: CASSEDRTKSGNTIYF.

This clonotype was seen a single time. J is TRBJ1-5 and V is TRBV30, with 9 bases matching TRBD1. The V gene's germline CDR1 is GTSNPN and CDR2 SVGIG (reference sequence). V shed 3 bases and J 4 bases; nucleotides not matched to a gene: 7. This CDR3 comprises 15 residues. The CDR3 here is CAWSPRDRANQPQHF. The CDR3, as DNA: TGTGCCTGGAGCCCCCGGGACAGGGCTAATCAGCCCCAGCATTTT.

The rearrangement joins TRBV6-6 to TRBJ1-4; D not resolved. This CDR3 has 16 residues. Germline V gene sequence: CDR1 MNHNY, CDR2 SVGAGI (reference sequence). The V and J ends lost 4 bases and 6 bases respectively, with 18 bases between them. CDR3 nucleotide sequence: TGTGCCAGCAGTTCGGTTGGCCCCGGGGTGTATGAAAAACTGTTTTTT. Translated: CASSSVGPGVYEKLFF.

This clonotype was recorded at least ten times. CDR3 protein: CAISYGWDRGPGYGYTF. CDR3 DNA sequence: TGTGCCATCAGCTACGGCTGGGACAGGGGGCCGGGGTATGGCTACACCTTC. The chain carries TRBV10-3 and TRBJ1-2; the match to TRBD1 covers 12 bases. Germline lookup yields CDR1 ENHRY and CDR2 SYGVKD. The CDR3 length is 17 residues. V lost 6 bases and J lost 5; bases outside the gene matches: 13.

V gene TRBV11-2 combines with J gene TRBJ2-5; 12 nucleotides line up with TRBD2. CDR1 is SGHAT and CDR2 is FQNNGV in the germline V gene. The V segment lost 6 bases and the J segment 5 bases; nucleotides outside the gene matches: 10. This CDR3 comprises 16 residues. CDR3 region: CASSEGTSGFVETQYF. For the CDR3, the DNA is TGTGCCAGCAGTGAAGGGACTAGCGGGTTTGTGGAGACCCAGTACTTC. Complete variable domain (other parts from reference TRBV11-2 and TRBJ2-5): EAGVAQSPRYKIIEKRQSVAFWCNPISGHATLYWYQQILGQGPKLLIQFQNNGVVDDSQLPKDRFSAERLKGVDSTLKIQPAKLEDSAVYLCASSEGTSGFVETQYFGPGTRLLVL.

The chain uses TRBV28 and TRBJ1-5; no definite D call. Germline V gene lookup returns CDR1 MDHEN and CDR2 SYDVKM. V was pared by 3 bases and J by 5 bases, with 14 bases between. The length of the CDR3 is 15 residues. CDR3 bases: TGTGCCAGCAGTTTGGGAGGGAAGACCGATCAGCCCCAGCATTTT. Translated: CASSLGGKTDQPQHF.

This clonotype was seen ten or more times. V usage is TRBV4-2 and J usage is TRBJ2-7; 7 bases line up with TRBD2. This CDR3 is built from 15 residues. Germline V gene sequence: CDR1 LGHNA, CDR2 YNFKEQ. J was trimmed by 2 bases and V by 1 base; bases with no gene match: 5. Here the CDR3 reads CASSQGLAEPYEQYF. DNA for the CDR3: TGTGCCAGCAGCCAAGGCCTAGCGGAACCCTACGAGCAGTACTTC.

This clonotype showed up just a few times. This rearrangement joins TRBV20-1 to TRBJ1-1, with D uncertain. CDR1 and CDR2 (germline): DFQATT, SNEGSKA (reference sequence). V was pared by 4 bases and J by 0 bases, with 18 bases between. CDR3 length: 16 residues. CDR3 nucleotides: TGCAGTGCTAAGGCCCTTGGCCCCCGTATGAACACTGAAGCTTTCTTT. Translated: CSAKALGPRMNTEAFF.

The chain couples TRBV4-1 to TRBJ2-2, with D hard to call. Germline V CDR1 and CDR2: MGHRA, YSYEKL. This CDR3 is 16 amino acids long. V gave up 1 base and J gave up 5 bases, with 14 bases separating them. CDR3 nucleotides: TGCGCCAGCAGCCAAGTAGTTGGAGTCCTTACCGGGGAGCTGTTTTTT. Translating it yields CASSQVVGVLTGELFF.

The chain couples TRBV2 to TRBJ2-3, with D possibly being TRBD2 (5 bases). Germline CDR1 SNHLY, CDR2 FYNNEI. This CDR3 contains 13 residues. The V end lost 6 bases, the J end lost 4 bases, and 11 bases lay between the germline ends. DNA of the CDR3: TGTGCCAGCAGATCAGGAGGCCCAGATACGCAGTATTTT. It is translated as CASRSGGPDTQYF.